This T cell receptor (beta chain) was found in a study of cytomegalovirus exposure and HLA in healthy donors. Concerning this clone: As yet, its antigen is unknown.

PCR amplification relied on 60 Vbeta primers (plus 13 Jbeta primers). Sequencing was performed with immunoSEQ multiplex PCR; in TCRdb, only in-frame clones are kept and a portion is missing. Among tens of thousands of clones listed, roughly three quarters were seen once. Study-wide points: It was only CMV serostatus that was available as immune exposure information.

The origin of this receptor is a man aged 18-30 years in good health and CMV-seronegative. Sequenced material: PBMCs.

The CDR3 nucleotides read TGTGCCAGTAGTACGCCGGGACAGGGGTCGAATCAGCCCCAGCATTTT. It yields the protein CASSTPGQGSNQPQHF. V and J are TRBV19 and TRBJ1-5, with TRBD1 matching 10 bases. Germline CDR1 is LNHDA and CDR2 is SQIVND (reference sequence). Unmatched junction bases numbered 7, after V lost 4 bases and J lost 4 bases. CDR3 length: 16 residues.